The 7 T cell receptor beta chains below were found in one sample sequenced in a study of kidney transplant recipient with SARS-CoV-2 infection. TCRdb recomputed calls from the reads with MiXCR, one row per CDR3 protein. The sample records roughly 230,000 distinct CDR3 sequences, under 30% being singletons. The starting material was a blood sample, obtained at baseline and on roughly day 110 from a kidney transplant recipient. The receptors originated from a young adult male patient who had COVID-19 and was a kidney transplant recipient. Some T cells may be supplied by the graft donor.

About this clonotype: A single base separates this from a much larger clone, so it may be a read error. This rearrangement joins TRBV6-5 to TRBJ1-2, with D uncertain. CDR3 length: 15 residues. V was pared by 5 bases and J by 1 base, with 14 bases between. Germline V CDR1 and CDR2: MNHEY, SVGAGI. The CDR3 DNA reads as TGTGCCAGCAGTGCTCGGATCCCGGATAACTATGGCTACACCTTC. This sequence encodes CASSARIPDNYGYTF.

This clonotype was counted many times. The J gene is TRBJ2-7, the V gene TRBV6-2 or TRBV6-3; D gene uncertain. This CDR3 spans 12 amino acids. The germline CDR1 and CDR2 sequences are MNHEY and SVGEGT. V was shortened by 6 bases and J by 0 bases, with 6 bases between the two germline ends. CDR3 amino acids: CASRLSSYEQYF. In DNA, the CDR3 is TGTGCCAGCAGGCTTAGCTCCTACGAGCAGTACTTC.

With respect to this clonotype: Being one base from a much bigger clone, this may be a read error. This chain joins TRBV9 and TRBJ1-5; D might be TRBD1 (7 bases). The J call is uncertain, as TRBJ2-3 better fits the DNA end. Germline V gene sequence: CDR1 SGDLS, CDR2 YYNGEE. CDR3 size: 14 residues. CDR3 bases: TGTGCCAGCAGCGTCGGAGGGGGCGCCCAGCCCCAGTATTTT. This sequence encodes CASSVGGGAQPQYF.

Ten or more counts support this clonotype. The J gene is TRBJ2-7, the V gene TRBV5-1, with 9 bases matching TRBD2. CDR3 length: 16 amino acids. Germline V CDR1 and CDR2: SGHRS, YFSETQ. The V segment lost 4 bases and the J segment 4 bases; nucleotides outside the gene matches: 12. This chain's CDR3 is CASSLEGLAGLYEQYF. DNA for the CDR3: TGCGCCAGCAGCCTGGAGGGCCTAGCGGGGCTTTACGAGCAGTACTTC.

Many counts were recorded for this clonotype. This sequence joins TRBV30 and TRBJ2-7; 10 bases match TRBD2. This CDR3 has 14 amino acids. J lost 4 bases, V lost 4 bases, and 7 bases had no gene match. From germline, CDR1 is GTSNPN and CDR2 SVGIG (reference sequence). Here the CDR3 reads CAWTSGSFPYEQYF. The DNA for the CDR3 is TGTGCCTGGACTAGCGGGAGTTTCCCTTACGAGCAGTACTTC.

This clonotype was seen a few times. V is TRBV7-3 and J is TRBJ2-3, with a possible D match to TRBD2 (6 bases). Per germline, CDR1 SGHTA and CDR2 FQGTGA. V dropped 5 bases and J dropped 10 bases, with 16 bases sitting between them. There are 13 residues in the CDR3. The CDR3 here is CASSPGSEIAQYF. The CDR3 nucleotides are TGTGCCAGCAGCCCCGGGAGTGAGATAGCGCAGTATTTT.

In this sample, this clonotype turned up many times. V and J are TRBV11-3 and TRBJ1-6, with D hard to call. V lost 1 base to trimming and J lost 7 bases, with 5 bases between them. The germline CDR1 and CDR2 sequences are SGHNT and YENEEA. The CDR3 extends over 13 amino acids. CDR3 nucleotides: TGTGCCAGCAGCTTAGCACGGAATTCACCCCTCCACTTT. It yields the protein CASSLARNSPLHF.